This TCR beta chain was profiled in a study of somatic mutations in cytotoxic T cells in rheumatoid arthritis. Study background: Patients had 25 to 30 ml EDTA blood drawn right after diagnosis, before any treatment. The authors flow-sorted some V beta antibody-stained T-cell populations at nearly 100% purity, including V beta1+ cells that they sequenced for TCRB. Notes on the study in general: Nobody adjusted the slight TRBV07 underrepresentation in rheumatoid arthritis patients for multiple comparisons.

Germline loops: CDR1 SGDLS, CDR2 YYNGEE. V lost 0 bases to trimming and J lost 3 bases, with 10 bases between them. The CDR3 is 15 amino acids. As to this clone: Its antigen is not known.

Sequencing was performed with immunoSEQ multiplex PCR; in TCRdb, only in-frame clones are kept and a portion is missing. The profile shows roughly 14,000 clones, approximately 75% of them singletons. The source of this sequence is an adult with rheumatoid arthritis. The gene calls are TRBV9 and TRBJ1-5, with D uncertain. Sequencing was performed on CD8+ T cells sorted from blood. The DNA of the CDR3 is TGTGCCAGCAGCGTAGGGTGGGCGGACAATCAGCCCCAGCATTTT. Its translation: CASSVGWADNQPQHF.